This T cell receptor beta chain was sequenced for a study of cytomegalovirus exposure and HLA in healthy donors. The PCR was carried out with 60 Vbeta primers and 13 Jbeta primers. Method: immunoSEQ multiplex PCR; TCRdb's copy keeps in-frame clones and lacks some. This sample has more than 85,000 clones; around a tenth occur once, and the top ten carry 5% to 5.5%. As for this clone: Its antigen remains unidentified.

The CDR3 totals 15 residues. Per the germline V gene, CDR1 is MNHNS and CDR2 is SASEGT. The trim removed 2 bases at V and 6 bases at J, leaving 8 bases unmatched. Study-wide points: The dataset shows that most TCR sequences were rare, while some public TCRs occurred in many donors. The classifier was said to identify cytomegalovirus status with high specificity and sensitivity.

The clonotype comes from a man aged 45 to 65 in good health and CMV-seropositive. This sequence joins TRBV6-1 and TRBJ2-3, with 7 bases lining up with TRBD2. The sample comprised PBMCs. The CDR3 spells CASSEHGGGHDTQYF. As DNA, the CDR3 is TGTGCCAGCAGTGAACATGGGGGAGGGCATGATACGCAGTATTTT.